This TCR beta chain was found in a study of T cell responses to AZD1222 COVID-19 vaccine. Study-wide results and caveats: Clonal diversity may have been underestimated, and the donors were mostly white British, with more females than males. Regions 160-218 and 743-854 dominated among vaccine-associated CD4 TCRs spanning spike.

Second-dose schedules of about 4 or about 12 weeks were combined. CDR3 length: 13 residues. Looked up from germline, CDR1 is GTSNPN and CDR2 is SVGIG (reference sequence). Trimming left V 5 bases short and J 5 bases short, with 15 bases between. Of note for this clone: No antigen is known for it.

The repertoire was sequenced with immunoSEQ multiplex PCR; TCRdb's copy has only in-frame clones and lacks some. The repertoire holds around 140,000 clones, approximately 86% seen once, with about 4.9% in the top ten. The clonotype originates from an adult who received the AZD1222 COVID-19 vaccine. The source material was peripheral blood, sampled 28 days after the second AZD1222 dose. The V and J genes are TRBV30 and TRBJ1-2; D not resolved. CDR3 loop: CAWRRTASYGYTF. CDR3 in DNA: TGTGCCTGGCGTCGTACCGCGTCGTATGGCTACACCTTC.